The clone carrying this TCR beta chain was detected many times. These data belong to a study of T cells after yellow fever vaccination. Each CDR3 protein is one row after TCRdb ran MiXCR on the 5' RACE reads. Here the sample spans roughly 320,000 distinct CDR3 sequences, approximately 11% being singletons. The V end lost 5 bases, the J end lost 4 bases, and 11 bases lay between the germline ends. Germline loops: CDR1 MNHEY, CDR2 SVGAGI. The CDR3 runs to 13 residues. The origin of this receptor is a man younger than 30 who received the YFV17D yellow fever vaccine. This sample comprised CD4+ T cells sorted from PBMCs, obtained 45 days after the yellow fever booster vaccination. This chain connects TRBV6-5 to TRBJ1-2; tentatively, D is TRBD1 (5 bases). CDR3 in DNA: TGTGCCAGCAGTAACGGGGGGACCTATGGCTACACCTTC. Amino acid sequence: CASSNGGTYGYTF.